This TCR beta chain was recorded in a study of neurological immune-mediated disorders. The authors made cDNA by 5'RACE with 10-nucleotide random UMIs. TCRdb re-called the 5' RACE reads with MiXCR, one entry per CDR3 protein. The table has 65,000 to 90,000 distinct CDR3 sequences, approximately 3.4% seen once; the top ten hold 5.2%. The CDR3 consists of 16 residues. CDR1 SGHRS and CDR2 YFSETQ come from the germline V gene. V shed 0 bases and J shed 0 bases, with 12 bases lying between them. This clonotype was seen ten or more times. The sequenced sample was PBMCs. The receptor comes from a woman aged 45-60 years with multiple sclerosis. This chain joins TRBV5-1 and TRBJ2-5; D call uncertain. CDR3 bases: TGCGCCAGCAGCTTGGCCGGATCCCTGTACCAAGAGACCCAGTACTTC. Its translation: CASSLAGSLYQETQYF.